These T cell receptor beta chains were read from a single sample in a study of T cell responses to AZD1222 COVID-19 vaccine. Only in-frame clones appear in the TCRdb table, and some are missing; sequencing was by immunoSEQ multiplex PCR. The table includes 200,000 or so clones, 70% to 90% detected once. Specimen: peripheral blood, collected on day 0 of AZD1222 vaccination. The receptors here all came from an adult in good health. Both conserved end residues are part of each CDR3. The order of the fields is J gene, V gene, CDR3 protein.

j_gene: TRBJ2-7; v_gene: TRBV6-2/TRBV6-3; CDR3aa: CASSYPRDWQGFSYEQYF
j_gene: TRBJ2-5; v_gene: TRBV9; CDR3aa: CASSPQGLAGGEETQYF
j_gene: TRBJ1-1; v_gene: TRBV27; CDR3aa: CASSFEGMNTEAFF
j_gene: TRBJ2-7; v_gene: TRBV3-1/TRBV3-2; CDR3aa: CASAADSYEQYF
j_gene: TRBJ1-1; v_gene: TRBV29-1; CDR3aa: CSVGDRHRRTEAFF
j_gene: TRBJ2-7; v_gene: TRBV11-2; CDR3aa: CASSLDSASGRNEQYF
j_gene: TRBJ1-1; v_gene: TRBV4-3; CDR3aa: CASSQDPRETEAFF
j_gene: TRBJ2-3; v_gene: TRBV19; CDR3aa: CASRHGTSGGDTQYF
j_gene: TRBJ1-3; v_gene: TRBV7-6; CDR3aa: CASSLGGNTIYF
j_gene: TRBJ2-2; v_gene: TRBV3-1/TRBV3-2; CDR3aa: CASSQGWTGVGTGELFF
j_gene: TRBJ2-3; v_gene: TRBV30; CDR3aa: CAWRVQGFTPDTQYF
j_gene: TRBJ1-2; v_gene: TRBV6-5; CDR3aa: CASSHPASYGYTF
j_gene: TRBJ1-6; v_gene: TRBV19; CDR3aa: CASRGWTVYNSPLHF
j_gene: TRBJ1-4; v_gene: TRBV2; CDR3aa: CASSVTGGKEKLFF
j_gene: TRBJ1-2; v_gene: TRBV7-9; CDR3aa: CASSLGDNTYGYTF
j_gene: TRBJ2-1; v_gene: TRBV5-1; CDR3aa: CASSLGGTSNSYNEQFF
j_gene: TRBJ1-2; v_gene: TRBV3-1/TRBV3-2; CDR3aa: CASSQEYDPANYGYTF
j_gene: TRBJ2-3; v_gene: TRBV2; CDR3aa: CANSRGRDRGDTQYF
j_gene: TRBJ2-1; v_gene: TRBV5-4; CDR3aa: CASSLAGGRAYEQFF
j_gene: TRBJ2-2; v_gene: TRBV7-9; CDR3aa: CASGSTGELFF
j_gene: TRBJ1-1; v_gene: TRBV7-9; CDR3aa: CASSLILRLNTEAFF
j_gene: TRBJ2-7; v_gene: TRBV2; CDR3aa: CASTSSYLRSYEQYF
j_gene: TRBJ2-1; v_gene: TRBV2; CDR3aa: CASKSTGLAGREQFF
j_gene: TRBJ1-2; v_gene: TRBV19; CDR3aa: CASRRSLGNYGYTF
j_gene: TRBJ2-5; v_gene: TRBV27; CDR3aa: CASSLYLDFQETQYF
j_gene: TRBJ2-1; v_gene: TRBV19; CDR3aa: CASSMGPSSYNEQFF
j_gene: TRBJ1-2; v_gene: TRBV7-3; CDR3aa: CASSSGGAYGYTF
j_gene: TRBJ2-1; v_gene: TRBV29-1; CDR3aa: CSVNLAGNYNEQFF
j_gene: TRBJ1-1; v_gene: TRBV21-1; CDR3aa: CASSGGQGSRSEAFF
j_gene: TRBJ1-3; v_gene: TRBV7-2; CDR3aa: CASSLGGFSGNTIYF
j_gene: TRBJ2-3; v_gene: TRBV6-5; CDR3aa: CASSYRTPGDTQYF
j_gene: TRBJ2-7; v_gene: TRBV7-2; CDR3aa: CASSPGDVKRVQYF
j_gene: TRBJ2-6; v_gene: TRBV11-3; CDR3aa: CASSSGQGSSGANVLTF
j_gene: TRBJ2-6; v_gene: TRBV5-6; CDR3aa: CASSLGQPVSSGANVLTF
j_gene: TRBJ2-2; v_gene: TRBV7-9; CDR3aa: CASRPQRTVYSSGELFF
j_gene: TRBJ1-5; v_gene: TRBV27; CDR3aa: CASSFEGISNQPQHF
j_gene: TRBJ1-3; v_gene: TRBV28; CDR3aa: CASSVILRSGNTIYF
j_gene: TRBJ1-2; v_gene: TRBV27; CDR3aa: CASSVLGSGQNYGYTF
j_gene: TRBJ1-3; v_gene: TRBV9; CDR3aa: CASSVSLPPGNTIYF
j_gene: TRBJ1-2; v_gene: TRBV28; CDR3aa: CAGGQGDYGYTF
j_gene: TRBJ2-5; v_gene: TRBV7-9; CDR3aa: CASSSMTGQETQYF
j_gene: TRBJ1-1; v_gene: TRBV28; CDR3aa: CASRFPGATEAFF
j_gene: TRBJ2-1; v_gene: TRBV11-3; CDR3aa: CASSMNRGNEQFF
j_gene: TRBJ2-3; v_gene: TRBV7-2; CDR3aa: CASSVRRDTQYF
j_gene: TRBJ1-2; v_gene: TRBV27; CDR3aa: CASSKDRSYGYTF
j_gene: TRBJ2-4; v_gene: TRBV7-2; CDR3aa: CASSLEPGGGRRAKNIQYF
j_gene: TRBJ1-2; v_gene: TRBV6-5; CDR3aa: CASSPGTGAGYGYTF
j_gene: TRBJ1-2; v_gene: TRBV12-3/TRBV12-4; CDR3aa: CASTQLGGLGYTF
j_gene: TRBJ2-1; v_gene: TRBV7-2; CDR3aa: CASSRKGGVGSNEQFF
j_gene: TRBJ1-3; v_gene: TRBV6-5; CDR3aa: CASTQDRAQDTIYF
j_gene: TRBJ2-1; v_gene: TRBV14; CDR3aa: CASSRAGAGGNEQFF
j_gene: TRBJ2-1; v_gene: TRBV14; CDR3aa: CASSQDVSSEQFF
j_gene: TRBJ2-3; v_gene: TRBV19; CDR3aa: CASSMSGTHSTDTQYF